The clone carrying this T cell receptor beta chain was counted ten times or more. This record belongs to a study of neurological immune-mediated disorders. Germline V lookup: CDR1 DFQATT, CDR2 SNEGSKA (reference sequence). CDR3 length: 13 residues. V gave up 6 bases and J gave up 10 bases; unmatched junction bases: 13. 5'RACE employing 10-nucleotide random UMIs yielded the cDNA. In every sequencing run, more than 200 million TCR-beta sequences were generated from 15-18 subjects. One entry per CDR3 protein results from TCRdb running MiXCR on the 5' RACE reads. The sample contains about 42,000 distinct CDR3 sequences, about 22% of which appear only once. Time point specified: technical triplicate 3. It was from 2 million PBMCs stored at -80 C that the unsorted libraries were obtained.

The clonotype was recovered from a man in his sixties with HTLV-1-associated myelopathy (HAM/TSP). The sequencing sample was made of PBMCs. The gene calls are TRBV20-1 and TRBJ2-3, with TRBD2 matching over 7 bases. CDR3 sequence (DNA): TGCAGTGCCGAACGAGCGGGACGGCGGGCGCAGTATTTT. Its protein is CSAERAGRRAQYF.